Following are 29 T cell receptor beta chains from one sample sequenced in a study of T cells in women clearing cervical HPV infection. Assay: immunoSEQ multiplex PCR; the TCRdb copy retains only in-frame clones and omits some. The table for this sample gives tens of thousands of clones. Sequencing was carried out using blood buffy coat. These receptors all come from a woman between 18 and 75 years old with a cervical HPV16 infection that either progressed to CIN3+ or cleared (not recorded which).

A note on this clone: The CDR3 is cut off 3 residues early in the read; its end comes from the germline J gene. This chain connects TRBV7-6 to TRBJ2-3, with D possibly matching TRBD2 (7 bases). The CDR3 sequence is 15 residues long. Germline values: CDR1 SGHVS, CDR2 FNYEAQ. Here the CDR3 reads CASSSGGGVGETQYF. Incomplete CDR3 DNA: TGTGCCAGCAGCTCTGGGGGGGGCGTGGGAGAGACG.

With respect to this clone: The read terminates 3 residues ahead of where the CDR3 ends, so the germline J gene completes it. The chain combines TRBV7-9 with TRBJ1-2, with TRBD1 matching 7 bases. CDR1 is SEHNR, CDR2 FQNEAQ, per germline (reference sequence). The CDR3 is 15 amino acids. CDR3 region: CASSLARTGAYDYTF. The sequenced part of the CDR3 DNA is TGTGCCAGCAGCTTAGCCCGGACAGGAGCCTACGAC. Complete variable domain (other parts from reference TRBV7-9 and TRBJ1-2): DTGVSQNPRHKITKRGQNVTFRCDPISEHNRLYWYRQTLGQGPEFLTYFQNEAQLEKSRLLSDRFSAERPKGSFSTLEIQRTEQGDSAMYLCASSLARTGAYDYTFGSGTRLTVV.

Comment on this clone: The read ends 3 residues shy of where the CDR3 ends; the end is completed using the germline J gene. The genes are TRBV6-4 and TRBJ2-1, with 9 bases aligning to TRBD2. The germline V gene has CDR1 MRHNA and CDR2 SNTAGT. J was trimmed by 8 bases and V by 6 bases; bases with no gene match: 14. The CDR3 runs 16 residues. The part of the CDR3 DNA that was read is TGTGCCAGCAGCGGCGAGGGTAGCGGGGGCTCCCATGAG. It translates to CASSGEGSGGSHE. In full, the CDR3 reads CASSGEGSGGSHEQFF.

As concerns this clone: The CDR3 end falls 3 residues outside the read, so it is completed with the germline J gene. The chain couples TRBV6-1 to TRBJ2-3; 8 nucleotides agree with TRBD1. V was clipped by 3 bases and J by 4 bases; unmatched bases: 6. The CDR3 extends over 15 amino acids. Germline-derived CDR1 and CDR2 are MNHNS and SASEGT. The sequenced CDR3 bases are TGTGCCAGCAGTGACCCTGGACAGGGTTCAGATACG. It specifies CASSDPGQGSDT. The whole CDR3 sequence reads CASSDPGQGSDTQYF.

Note on this clone: The observed sequence ends 3 residues before the CDR3 terminus, with the missing tail filled in from the germline J gene. V gene TRBV20-1 combines with J gene TRBJ2-1; no definite D call. The length of the CDR3 is 15 residues. Trimming pared 1 base from V and 1 base from J, leaving 11 bases between. The germline V gene has CDR1 DFQATT and CDR2 SNEGSKA (reference sequence). The covered CDR3 bases are TGCAGTGCTAGAGTAGGAAGGGTTTCCTACAATGAG. It translates to CSARVGRVSYNE. The entire CDR3 is CSARVGRVSYNEQFF.

As concerns this clone: The read falls 3 residues short of the CDR3 end, and the missing part is taken from the germline J gene. V usage is TRBV13 and J usage is TRBJ2-7; perhaps TRBD1 as D (6 bases). The CDR3 loop spans 16 amino acids. V gave up 3 bases and J gave up 5 bases, with 20 bases separating them. Germline V gene sequence: CDR1 PRHDT, CDR2 FYEKMQ (reference sequence). CDR3 bases read: TGTGCCAGCAGCTTGTTAACCCATCAGGGGAACAACGAG. Protein sequence: CASSLLTHQGNNE. The full CDR3 protein reads CASSLLTHQGNNEQYF.

A note on this clone: The sequenced fragment ends 3 residues before the CDR3 boundary, so the rest is inferred from the germline J gene. This rearrangement joins TRBV28 to TRBJ2-7; 7 nucleotides align to TRBD1. V lost 8 bases to trimming and J lost 2 bases; unmatched junction nucleotides: 6. CDR1 MDHEN and CDR2 SYDVKM come from the germline V gene. The CDR3 has 13 amino acids. CDR3 sequence: CASCPTGTYEQYF. Incomplete CDR3 DNA: TGTGCCAGCTGTCCGACAGGGACCTACGAG.

Notes on this clone: The CDR3 end falls 3 residues outside the read, so it is completed with the germline J gene. Other nucleotide sequences in the sample specify the same CDR3. The chain links TRBV5-1 to TRBJ1-1; possibly TRBD1 for D (6 bases). Trimming took off 2 bases at V and 0 bases at J, with 11 bases between the two ends. The CDR3 has 15 amino acids. CDR1 and CDR2 (germline): SGHRS, YFSETQ. The covered CDR3 bases are TGCGCCAGCAGCTTCGGACAGTCTATGAACACTGAA. It codes for CASSFGQSMNTE. The CDR3, in full, reads CASSFGQSMNTEAFF.

Concerning this clone itself: The read is 3 residues too short to cover the CDR3 end, so that end is filled in from the germline J gene. The chain employs TRBV27 and TRBJ2-3, with D possibly matching TRBD2 (6 bases). The CDR3 has 15 amino acids. The V end lost 7 bases, the J end lost 2 bases, and 16 bases lay between the germline ends. CDR1 and CDR2 from the germline V gene are MNHEY and SMNVEV (reference sequence). This CDR3 is CASTPRLGNTDTQYF. CDR3 DNA (partial): TGTGCCAGCACCCCTCGACTAGGGAACACAGATACG.

In the case of this clone: The CDR3 extends 3 residues past the end of the read, so its final part is completed from the germline J gene. The chain couples TRBV30 to TRBJ1-2, with 9 bases matching TRBD1. The CDR3 length is 13 residues. CDR1 GTSNPN and CDR2 SVGIG come from the germline V gene (reference sequence). CDR3 loop: CAWSADRGHDYTF. The part of the CDR3 DNA that was read is TGTGCCTGGAGCGCGGACAGGGGCCATGAC.

Remarks on this clone: Read data end 3 residues before the CDR3 end; the end is taken from the germline J gene. The chain has TRBV7-7 and TRBJ1-2, with a possible D match to TRBD1 (6 bases). The CDR3 runs to 15 residues. Germline V gives CDR1 SSHAT, CDR2 FNYEAQ (reference sequence). The chain's CDR3 is CASSLGTASYNDYTF. The DNA read from the CDR3 is TGTGCCAGCAGCTTAGGGACAGCGTCCTACAATGAC.

Concerning this clone itself: The read stops 3 residues short of the end of the CDR3; the missing end is completed from the germline J gene. V is TRBV7-2 and J is TRBJ1-5; 8 nucleotides line up with TRBD1. The V gene end was trimmed by 1 base and the J gene end by 5 bases; junction bases not matched to a gene: 1. The CDR3 extends over 14 amino acids. The V gene's germline CDR1 is SGHTA and CDR2 FQGNSA. The CDR3 protein is CASSLGQGYQPQHF. Partial CDR3 DNA: TGTGCCAGCAGCTTAGGACAGGGGTATCAGCCC.

The CDR3 DNA, read in part, is TGCGCCAGCAGCCAAGGGACAGCGAAAGAGACC. Translated: CASSQGTAKET. The whole CDR3 is CASSQGTAKETQYF. The rearrangement uses TRBV5-1 and TRBJ2-5; 7 bases are a match to TRBD1. Read data end 3 residues before the CDR3 end; the end is taken from the germline J gene. The CDR3 totals 14 residues. V lost 4 bases, J lost 3 bases, and 6 bases stayed unmatched. CDR1 and CDR2 (germline): SGHRS, YFSETQ.

Worth noting for this clone: The CDR3 is cut off 3 residues early in the read; its end comes from the germline J gene. The V call is TRBV4-1, the J call TRBJ1-4; weak D call: TRBD1 (5 bases). Trimming shortened V by 0 bases and J by 5 bases, and 10 bases separated the two germline ends. Germline V lookup: CDR1 MGHRA, CDR2 YSYEKL. CDR3 length: 15 amino acids. The sequenced part of the CDR3 DNA is TGCGCCAGCAGCCAAGAGGGGGGACGGAATGAAAAA. This gives the protein CASSQEGGRNEK. The whole CDR3 sequence is CASSQEGGRNEKLFF.

For this clone: The observed sequence ends 3 residues before the CDR3 terminus, with the missing tail filled in from the germline J gene. The chain recombines TRBV7-9 with TRBJ1-2; possibly TRBD1 for D (5 bases). Germline V lookup: CDR1 SEHNR, CDR2 FQNEAQ (reference sequence). This CDR3 region has 13 residues. CDR3 residues: CASSYPGGDDYTF. The CDR3 DNA, read in part, is TGTGCCAGCAGTTATCCGGGGGGGGATGAC.

Turning to this clone: The read ends 3 residues before the CDR3 terminus; that terminus is restored from the germline J gene. The chain employs TRBV6-1 and TRBJ2-7; possibly TRBD1 for D (6 bases). The V gene's germline CDR1 is MNHNS and CDR2 SASEGT. V was clipped by 1 base and J by 4 bases, with 11 bases between them. The CDR3 is 14 residues long. Partial CDR3 DNA: TGTGCCAGCAGTGAAGTCTGGCAGGGGTACGAG. Translation: CASSEVWQGYE. The complete CDR3 sequence is CASSEVWQGYEQYF.

According to its frequency, this clone is medium-sized. From the germline J gene comes the end of the CDR3, since the read stops 3 residues before it. The V and J genes are TRBV7-9 and TRBJ2-1; 10 bases are shared with TRBD1. The CDR3 is 15 residues long. In germline, CDR1 is SEHNR, CDR2 FQNEAQ (reference sequence). V shed 1 base, J shed 8 bases, and the junction held 5 bases outside the gene matches. The CDR3 loop is CASSLGTGGFDEQFF. The sequenced CDR3 bases are TGTGCCAGCAGCTTAGGGACAGGGGGTTTCGATGAG.

Of note for this clone: The sequence runs out 3 residues before the end of the CDR3; the remainder is reconstructed from the germline J gene. This chain connects TRBV5-4 to TRBJ2-1, with D unclear. V dropped 0 bases and J dropped 4 bases, with 5 bases sitting between them. The CDR3 covers 13 residues. In germline, CDR1 is SGHNT, CDR2 YYREEE (reference sequence). Partial CDR3 DNA: TGTGCCAGCAGCTTGGCACTGTACAATGAG. This sequence encodes CASSLALYNE. The full CDR3 is CASSLALYNEQFF. The full variable domain, its missing parts supplied by reference TRBV5-4 and TRBJ2-1, is ETGVTQSPTHLIKTRGQQVTLRCSSQSGHNTVSWYQQALGQGPQFIFQYYREEENGRGNFPPRFSGLQFPNYSSELNVNALELDDSALYLCASSLALYNEQFFGPGTRLTVL.

In the case of this clone: The CDR3 end lies 3 residues beyond the end of the read and is filled in from the germline J gene. The chain combines TRBV5-1 with TRBJ2-1, with 11 bases that match TRBD1. V was clipped by 4 bases and J by 4 bases; unmatched bases: 7. This CDR3 is built from 16 residues. Germline V gives CDR1 SGHRS, CDR2 YFSETQ. CDR3 in amino acids: CASSRGQGVSYNEQFF. CDR3 bases read: TGCGCCAGCAGCAGGGGACAGGGGGTATCGTACAATGAG. The entire variable domain, with the rest obtained from reference TRBV5-1 and TRBJ2-1, is as follows: KAGVTQTPRYLIKTRGQQVTLSCSPISGHRSVSWYQQTPGQGLQFLFEYFSETQRNKGNFPGRFSGRQFSNSRSEMNVSTLELGDSALYLCASSRGQGVSYNEQFFGPGTRLTVL.

The CDR3 bases that were read are TGTGCCAGCAGCTCCGTGCACACAGATACC. It encodes CASSSVHTDT. From start to end, the CDR3 is CASSSVHTDTYTF. The V and J genes are TRBV7-2 and TRBJ1-2, with D unresolved. The CDR3 goes on 3 residues after the read ends, and that part is filled in from the germline J gene. CDR1 is SGHTA and CDR2 is FQGNSA in the germline V gene. The CDR3 runs 13 residues.

CDR3 amino acids: CASSARTSGVQTQYF. CDR3 DNA (partial): TGTGCCAGCAGTGCCAGGACTAGCGGGGTGCAGACG. J is TRBJ2-3 and V is TRBV6-1; 12 bases match TRBD2. Read data end 3 residues before the CDR3 end; the end is taken from the germline J gene. The CDR3 has 15 residues. CDR1 is MNHNS, CDR2 SASEGT, per germline.

About this clone itself: The read ends 3 residues shy of where the CDR3 ends; the end is completed using the germline J gene. The V gene is TRBV12-3 or TRBV12-4, the J gene TRBJ2-5; D remains ambiguous. V was cut by 2 bases and J by 5 bases, with 9 bases left in between. This CDR3 has 13 amino acids. CDR3 in amino acids: CASSLSVAETQYF. Partial CDR3 DNA: TGTGCCAGCAGTTTATCTGTTGCGGAGACC.

A word on this clone: The CDR3 is cut off 3 residues early in the read; its end comes from the germline J gene. The chain is built from TRBV12-3 or TRBV12-4 and TRBJ2-7; D ambiguous. Trimming shortened V by 3 bases and J by 3 bases, and 18 bases separated the two germline ends. This CDR3 contains 16 residues. CDR3 bases read: TGTGCCAGCAGTTTTCGCCGCGTTGGCAACTACTACGAG. Protein product: CASSFRRVGNYYE. The entire CDR3 reads CASSFRRVGNYYEQYF.

CDR3 DNA (partial): TGCAGTGCTCGCCAGGGGGCAAGCCCAAAGGAGACG. Its protein product is CSARQGASPKET. Given in full, the CDR3 is CSARQGASPKETQYF. The chain combines TRBV20-1 with TRBJ2-3, with 8 bases lining up with TRBD1. The read comes to an end 3 residues before the CDR3 does, leaving the germline J gene to fill in the end. The CDR3 runs to 15 residues. Looked up from germline, CDR1 is DFQATT and CDR2 is SNEGSKA (reference sequence).

A remark on this clone: One junction end disagrees with the germline gene, perhaps due to a read error. This specimen includes other DNA sequences encoding the same CDR3. This CDR3 reads CSASGGGAEGNTIYF. CDR3 bases read: TGCAGTGCTAGCGGAGGGGGCGCGGAAGGAAACACG. V is TRBV20-1 and J is TRBJ1-3; 7 bases fit TRBD1. The read terminates 3 residues ahead of where the CDR3 ends, so the germline J gene completes it. This CDR3 comprises 15 residues. Germline-derived CDR1 and CDR2 are DFQATT and SNEGSKA (reference sequence).

This clone ranks as medium-sized in terms of frequency. The read gets to within 3 residues of the CDR3 end, and the germline J gene fills in the rest. V gene TRBV5-6 combines with J gene TRBJ2-6; D is possibly TRBD1 (6 bases). Deletions cut 4 bases from V and 2 bases from J, with 10 bases between. The length of the CDR3 is 15 residues. Germline V lookup: CDR1 SGHDT, CDR2 YYEEEE. The CDR3 region is CASSDTGTGANVLTF. CDR3 bases read: TGTGCCAGCAGCGATACAGGGACTGGGGCCAACGTC.

CDR3 residues: CASRSQGRQETQYF. The CDR3 bases that were read are TGTGCCAGCAGGTCGCAGGGGAGACAAGAGACG. V usage is TRBV2 and J usage is TRBJ2-3, with TRBD1 as a possible D gene (6 bases). The observed sequence ends 3 residues before the CDR3 terminus, with the missing tail filled in from the germline J gene. The CDR3 has 14 amino acids. Germline CDR1 reads SNHLY; CDR2 reads FYNNEI.

Concerning this clone itself: Read data end 3 residues before the CDR3 end; the end is taken from the germline J gene. The V and J genes are TRBV6-1 and TRBJ2-2; TRBD1 aligns across 7 bases. There are 16 residues in the CDR3. Trimming cost V 1 base and J 2 bases; bases outside gene matches: 4. The germline gives CDR1 MNHNS, CDR2 SASEGT. Incomplete CDR3 DNA: TGTGCCAGCAGTGAAGTGGGACAGTTCAACACCGGGGAG. It is translated as CASSEVGQFNTGE. The CDR3 reads in full as CASSEVGQFNTGELFF.

For this clone: The CDR3 end lies 3 residues beyond the end of the read and is filled in from the germline J gene. The J gene is TRBJ2-7, the V gene TRBV6-1, with 9 nucleotides matching TRBD2. The length of the CDR3 is 14 residues. Looked up from germline, CDR1 is MNHNS and CDR2 is SASEGT. Unmatched junction bases numbered 4, after V lost 1 base and J lost 6 bases. Here the CDR3 reads CASSEVAGGLEQYF. CDR3 DNA, as far as it was read: TGTGCCAGCAGTGAAGTGGCGGGGGGGCTCGAG.